This T cell receptor (beta chain) came from a study of blood T cell repertoires in COVID-19. At the level of the study: Acute and convalescent COVID-19 samples came from the United States, Italy and Spain. Nucleic acid was either cDNA or gDNA, and it came from T cells, B-cell-depleted T cells, or PBMCs.

This CDR3 has 14 residues. CDR1 and CDR2 from the germline V gene are MDHEN and SYDVKM. V was trimmed by 6 bases and J by 8 bases, leaving 19 bases between them. Method: immunoSEQ multiplex PCR; TCRdb's copy keeps in-frame clones and lacks some. The profile covers approximately 120,000 clones, with 70% to 85% appearing a single time and 6.5% to 10% taken by the ten largest. The specimen sequenced was peripheral blood. This TCR came from a woman at least 80 years old with active or convalescent COVID-19. This chain links TRBV28 with TRBJ1-2; D unclear. CDR3 nucleotides: TGTGCCAGCAGCCTCCTAGCCCCCGTGGGGGGCTACACCTTC. It translates to CASSLLAPVGGYTF.